This T cell receptor beta chain was sequenced for a study of T-cell reconstitution after alpha-beta-depleted transplantation in children. The CDR3 sequence is 15 residues long. Germline assignment: CDR1 SGHTA and CDR2 FQGNSA. V lost 0 bases and J 0 bases, leaving 9 bases between the germline ends. This clonotype has a handful of counts. For TCRbeta, the library was prepared with unique molecular identifiers. From the PCR reads, TCRdb called clonotypes with MiXCR, one entry per CDR3 protein. The profile covers about 480,000 distinct CDR3 sequences, with roughly an eighth appearing a single time and roughly 5.4% taken by the ten largest.

Sequencing was performed on PBMCs from the stem cell graft donor, taken from the stem cell graft. The chain employs TRBV7-2 and TRBJ2-7, with D unresolved. The TCR originated in a human donor who donated a stem cell graft to a child with combined immunodeficiency. CDR3 nucleotides: TGTGCCAGCAGCTTAGCGGGCAGGTTCTCCTACGAGCAGTACTTC. Translating gives CASSLAGRFSYEQYF.